This T cell receptor beta chain came from a study of shared clonotypes between healthy human individuals. Study information: In total, the donors were a couple of women and three men aged 18 to 49. Used for every donor were three CD4 naive, three CD4 memory, two CD8 naive and one CD8 memory plate. General study findings and limits: A handful of donors showed sharing of approximately 4.7% of naive CD4 clonotypes. Generally, naive subsets (rather than memory subsets) showed larger estimated richness.

CD45RO-negative CD8 cells positively selected for CCR7 made up the naive population, which excluded terminally differentiated effector memory CD45RA+ cells. Libraries were prepared by immunoSEQ multiplex PCR; TCRdb keeps only in-frame clonotypes and omits some of them. Here the sample spans nearly 2 million clones, 85% to 95% being singletons. Between the trimmed V and J ends, which lost 3 bases and 6 bases, there was a span of 15 bases. In germline, CDR1 is SGHDT, CDR2 YYEEEE. The CDR3 consists of 14 residues. This clone came up once. The antigen is unknown. The V and J genes are TRBV5-6 and TRBJ2-5, with TRBD2 as a possible D gene (6 bases). The clonotype comes from a man younger than 35 in good health. Material: naive CD8+ T cells sorted from blood. CDR3 sequence: CASSWAGTTQTQYF. CDR3 in DNA: TGTGCCAGCAGCTGGGCGGGAACCACCCAGACCCAGTACTTC.